This T cell receptor beta chain was documented in a study of blood T cell repertoires in COVID-19. As for the study in general: Samples of COVID-19 (acute and convalescent) were obtained from the United States, Italy and Spain.

The assay was immunoSEQ multiplex PCR, and TCRdb's table has in-frame clones only and misses some. The data show about 320,000 clones, about nine tenths seen once. Germline assignment: CDR1 ENHRY and CDR2 SYGVKD. There are 14 residues in the CDR3. Unmatched junction bases numbered 5, after V lost 6 bases and J lost 3 bases. Participants were aged 18 to 89 years, lived in around 25 US areas, and enrolled virtually. Which cohort a participant joined came from the clinical history participants gave. All recovered Cohort 3 donors got two negative PCRs, got clearance, or saw symptom resolution. The J gene is TRBJ1-1, the V gene TRBV10-3, with 9 bases lining up with TRBD1. Material for sequencing was PBMCs or T cells enriched from blood (not recorded which). The sequence derives from a woman aged 18 to 35 who had recovered from COVID-19. The CDR3 coding sequence is TGTGCCATCAGAATGACAGGGGGTGACACTGAAGCTTTCTTT. Protein sequence: CAIRMTGGDTEAFF.